A single T cell receptor (beta chain) is shown here with its context. The sample originates from a study of blood T cell repertoires in COVID-19. In the original analysis: For nucleated cells, counts were estimated from reference gene primer amplification. Generated by immunoSEQ multiplex PCR, the TCRdb table keeps only in-frame clones and is missing some. Clone size and the V and J calls come from that table; the DNA yielded D and trimming. Here the sample spans 85,000 to 95,000 clones, approximately 85% being singletons. The CDR3 runs 16 residues. Trimming took 5 bases from V and 4 from J; bases not matched to a gene: 7. Germline V gives CDR1 SGHAT, CDR2 FQNNGV.

Sequenced: peripheral blood. This receptor was obtained from a human donor in a cohort sampled during active COVID-19. The V and J genes are TRBV11-2 and TRBJ2-1, with TRBD2 matching 11 bases. The CDR3 loop reads CASSKRLAGIYNEQFF. The CDR3 coding sequence is TGTGCCAGCAGCAAACGACTAGCGGGGATTTACAATGAGCAGTTCTTC.